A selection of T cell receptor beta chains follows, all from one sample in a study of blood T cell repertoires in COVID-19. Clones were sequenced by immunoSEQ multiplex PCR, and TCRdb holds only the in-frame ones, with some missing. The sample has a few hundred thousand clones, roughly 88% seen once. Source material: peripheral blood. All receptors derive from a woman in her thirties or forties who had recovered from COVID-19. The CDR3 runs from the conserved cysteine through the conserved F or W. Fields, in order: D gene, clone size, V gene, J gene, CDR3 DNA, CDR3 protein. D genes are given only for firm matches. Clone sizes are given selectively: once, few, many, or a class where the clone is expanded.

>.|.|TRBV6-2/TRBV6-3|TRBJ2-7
TGTGCCAGCAGTTACTATAGCGTGACTCCCTACGAGCAGTACTTC
CASSYYSVTPYEQYF
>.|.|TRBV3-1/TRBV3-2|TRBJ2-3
TGTGCCAGCAGCCAAGGCGTCGGGCAGGGTCGCGGCACAGATACGCAGTATTTT
CASSQGVGQGRGTDTQYF
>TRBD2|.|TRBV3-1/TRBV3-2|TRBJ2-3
TGTGCCAGCAGCCAATCCATCGCTAGCGGGGGTCCAGATACGCAGTATTTT
CASSQSIASGGPDTQYF
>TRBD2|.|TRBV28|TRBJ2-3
TGTGCCAGCAGGGGACTAGCGGGGGATAGCACAGATACGCAGTATTTT
CASRGLAGDSTDTQYF
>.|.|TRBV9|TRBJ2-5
TGTGCCAGCAGCGTCAGGGGTAGGCGAGAGACCCAGTACTTC
CASSVRGRRETQYF
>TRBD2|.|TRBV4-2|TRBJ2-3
TGTGCCAGCAGCCAAACGGGACTAGCGTACGCCACAGATACGCAGTATTTT
CASSQTGLAYATDTQYF
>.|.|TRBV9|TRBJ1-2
TGTGCCAGCAGCGTGATGACAGGCAACTATGGCTACACCTTC
CASSVMTGNYGYTF
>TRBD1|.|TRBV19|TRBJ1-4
TGTGCCAGTAACAGGGGGAATACTAATGAAAAACTGTTTTTT
CASNRGNTNEKLFF
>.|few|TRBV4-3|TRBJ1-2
TGCGCCAGCAGCCCAAGAAGTAGGGGCGGAGGCTACACCTTC
CASSPRSRGGGYTF
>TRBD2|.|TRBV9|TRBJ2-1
TGTGCCAGCAGCGTAGGTGGCGGGGGGGCTAATGAGCAGTTCTTC
CASSVGGGGANEQFF
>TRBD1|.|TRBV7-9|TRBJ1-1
TGTGCCAGCAGCACCAGGGGGAAGGACACTGAAGCTTTCTTT
CASSTRGKDTEAFF
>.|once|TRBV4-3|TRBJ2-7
TGCGCCAGCAGCCTCGGGGTAACCTACGAGCAGTACTTC
CASSLGVTYEQYF
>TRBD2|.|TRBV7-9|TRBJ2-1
TGTGCCTCCCGACTAGCGGGGGTGGATGAGCAGTTCTTC
CASRLAGVDEQFF
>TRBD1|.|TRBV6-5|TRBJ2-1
TGTGCCAGCAGTTTCGAACAGGGGTCCTACAATGAGCAGTTCTTC
CASSFEQGSYNEQFF
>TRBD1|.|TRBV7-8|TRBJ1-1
TGTGCCAGCAGCGTCGCAGGGGGCGGTTTAGAGGCTTTCTTT
CASSVAGGGLEAFF
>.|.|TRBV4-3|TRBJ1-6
TGCGCCAGCAGCCAAGACGGGAGGGGCCCTGGTGGCTCCTATAATTCACCCCTCCACTTT
CASSQDGRGPGGSYNSPLHF
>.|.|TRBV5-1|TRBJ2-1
TGCGCCAGCAGCTTGCTCGATGAGCAGTTCTTC
CASSLLDEQFF
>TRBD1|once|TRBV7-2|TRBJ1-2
TGTGCCAGCAGCTTAGCGCTCCAGACAGGGAATGGCTACACCTTC
CASSLALQTGNGYTF
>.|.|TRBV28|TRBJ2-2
TGTGCCAGCAGCCGTGACTTACCCGGGGAGCTGTTTTTT
CASSRDLPGELFF
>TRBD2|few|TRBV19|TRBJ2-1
TGTGCCAGTAGTCCTCGGGGGGGGTCCTTATACAATGAGCAGTTCTTC
CASSPRGGSLYNEQFF
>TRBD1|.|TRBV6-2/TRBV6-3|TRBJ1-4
TGTGCCAGCAGTCAAGACGGGACAGACTTTGAAAAACTGTTTTTT
CASSQDGTDFEKLFF
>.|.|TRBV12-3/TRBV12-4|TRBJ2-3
TGTGCCAGCAGTTTAAGGGGAGATACGCAGTATTTT
CASSLRGDTQYF
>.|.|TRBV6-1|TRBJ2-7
TGTGCCAGCAGTGACAGGGCTCCTTTGGTAAAGCAGTACTTC
CASSDRAPLVKQYF
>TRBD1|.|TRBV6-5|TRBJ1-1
TGTGCCAGCAGTCCCGTGACAGGGGGAGACACTGAAGCTTTCTTT
CASSPVTGGDTEAFF
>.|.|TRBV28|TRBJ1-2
TGTGCCAGCAGTTCCCCCGTGACATACTTTAACTATGGCTACACCTTC
CASSSPVTYFNYGYTF
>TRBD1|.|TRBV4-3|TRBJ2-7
TGCGCCAGCAGCCAAGACTATACAGGGGTCCCCTACGAGCAGTACTTC
CASSQDYTGVPYEQYF
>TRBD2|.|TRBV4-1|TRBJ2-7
TGCGCCAGCAGCCAAGGAGCGGGGGGGTCCTACGAGCAGTACTTC
CASSQGAGGSYEQYF
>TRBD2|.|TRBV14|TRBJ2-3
TGTGCCAGCAGCCTCGGGGGGGGCACAGATACGCAGTATTTT
CASSLGGGTDTQYF
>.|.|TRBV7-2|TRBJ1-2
TGTGCCAGCAGCTTAGCGCTGGGGGGTGGCTACACCTTC
CASSLALGGGYTF
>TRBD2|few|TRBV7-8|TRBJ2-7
TGTGCCAGCAGCCGAGCCGGCGGGGGGGCGGCCTACGAGCAGTACTTC
CASSRAGGGAAYEQYF
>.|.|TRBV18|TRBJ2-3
TGTGCCAGCTCACCTCCAGGGGCCCCAGATACGCAGTATTTT
CASSPPGAPDTQYF
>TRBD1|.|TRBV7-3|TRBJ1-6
TGTGCCAGCAGCTTCGGGACAGCCTATAATTCACCCCTCCACTTT
CASSFGTAYNSPLHF
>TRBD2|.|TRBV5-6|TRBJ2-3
TGTGCCAGCAGCTTAGGACTAGCGGGGGGGAAAACAGATACGCAGTATTTT
CASSLGLAGGKTDTQYF
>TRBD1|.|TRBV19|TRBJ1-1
TGTGCCAGTAGTATCTTCATCGGACAGGGGGCGACCACTGAAGCTTTCTTT
CASSIFIGQGATTEAFF
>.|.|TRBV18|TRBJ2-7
TGTGCCAGCTCACCACTTTCTCCCTACGATGAGCAGTACTTC
CASSPLSPYDEQYF
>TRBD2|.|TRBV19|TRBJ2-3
TGTGCCAGTAGTTCCGCCGGGGGGGGCCGCACAGATACGCAGTATTTT
CASSSAGGGRTDTQYF
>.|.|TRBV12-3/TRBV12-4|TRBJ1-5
TGTGCCAGCAGTCAGTCGGGGGGGCAGCCCCAGCATTTT
CASSQSGGQPQHF
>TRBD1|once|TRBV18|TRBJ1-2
TGTGCCAGCTCACCACAGGAAGGACAGGACTATGGCTACACCTTC
CASSPQEGQDYGYTF
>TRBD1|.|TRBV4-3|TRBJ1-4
TGCGCCAGCAGCCAAATCGGACAGGCTTCTGAAAAACTGTTTTTT
CASSQIGQASEKLFF
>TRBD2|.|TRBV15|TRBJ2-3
TGTGCCACCAGCAGTCTAGCGGGGGTCACAGATACGCAGTATTTT
CATSSLAGVTDTQYF
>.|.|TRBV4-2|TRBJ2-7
TGTGCCAGCAGCGCTTTTACAGGGCTTAGCTCCTACGAGCAGTACTTC
CASSAFTGLSSYEQYF
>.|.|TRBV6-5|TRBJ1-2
TGTGCCAGCAGTTACGCGGTCAGGGATGGCTACACCTTC
CASSYAVRDGYTF
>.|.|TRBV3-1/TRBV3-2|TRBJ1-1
TGTGCCAGCAGCCAAGGACAAGGGAACACTGAAGCTTTCTTT
CASSQGQGNTEAFF
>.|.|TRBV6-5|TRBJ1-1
TGTGCCAGCACTACGGGACACACTAACACTGAAGCTTTCTTT
CASTTGHTNTEAFF
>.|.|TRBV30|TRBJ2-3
TGTGCCTGGAGTGTACATGGAGCAGATACGCAGTATTTT
CAWSVHGADTQYF
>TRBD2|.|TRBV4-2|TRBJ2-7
TGTGCCAGCAGCCAAGATTCTGGGAGGGACGAGCAGTACTTC
CASSQDSGRDEQYF
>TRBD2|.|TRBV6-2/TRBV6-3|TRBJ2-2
TGTGCCAGCAGTTACCCCCCCCTAGCGGAGATGAACACCGGGGAGCTGTTTTTT
CASSYPPLAEMNTGELFF
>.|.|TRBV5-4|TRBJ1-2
TGTGCCAGCAGCTTGGCCGGAGCTAACTATGGCTACACCTTC
CASSLAGANYGYTF
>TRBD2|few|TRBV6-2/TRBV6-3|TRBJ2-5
TGTGCCAGCAGTTCCCGAGGGTACGGGGGGTCAGAGACCCAGTACTTC
CASSSRGYGGSETQYF
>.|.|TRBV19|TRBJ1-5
TGTGCCAGTAGTCAACGGGATCAGCCCCAGCATTTT
CASSQRDQPQHF
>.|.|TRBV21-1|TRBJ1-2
TGTGCCAGCAGCAGGGACAGAGTTAACTATGGCTACACCTTC
CASSRDRVNYGYTF
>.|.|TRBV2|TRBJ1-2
TGTGCCAGTAGCCGAAACCCTGACAGGAACTATGGCTACACCTTC
CASSRNPDRNYGYTF
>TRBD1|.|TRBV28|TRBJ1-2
TGTGCCAGCAGTCCTACCGGGACAGCGGTCTATGGCTACACCTTC
CASSPTGTAVYGYTF
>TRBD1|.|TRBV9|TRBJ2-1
TGTGCCAGCAGCGTCGAGTCAGGGACAGGGCTCGATGAGCAGTTCTTC
CASSVESGTGLDEQFF